This TCR beta chain was captured in a study of T-cell reconstitution after alpha-beta-depleted transplantation in children. Study observations and caveats: Counts and diversity of T cells one year after transplant came mostly from newly produced T cells. Recipient T cells and thymic progenitors that survived were the source of the high TCRbeta diversity seen at day 60 in some patients. Alpha-beta T cells present about two months after transplant were reported to originate from several hundred expanded graft clones.

On this clonotype itself: Its specificity is unknown.

Preparation of the TCRbeta library was carried out with unique molecular identifiers. TCRdb ran MiXCR on the PCR reads and lists one entry per CDR3 protein. The sample has approximately 980,000 distinct CDR3 sequences; under 30% are singletons. Trimming took 3 bases from V and 1 from J, leaving 12 bases between them. The CDR3 runs 15 residues. This sequence was found in a boy in the first two years of life who had a stem cell transplant for SCID, so the T cells may come from the graft donor. V gene TRBV12-3 or TRBV12-4 combines with J gene TRBJ1-1; possible D gene TRBD1, 5 bases. The specimen comprised PBMCs, mostly from graft donor cells, sampled 360 days after TCRalphabeta/CD19-depleted stem cell transplant. The CDR3 sequence: CASSFGTAANTEAFF. The CDR3 bases are TGTGCCAGCAGTTTCGGGACGGCAGCGAACACTGAAGCTTTCTTT.